This T cell receptor (beta chain) was observed in a study of shared clonotypes between healthy human individuals. In regard to this clone: Its target is unknown. Its ends do not fully match the called genes, so a read error is possible.

Study-level points and caveats: Memory subsets generally showed lower estimated richness than naive subsets. The naive CD4 repertoires of several donors were compared, and around 5.1% of clonotypes were shared.

From CD4+ cells came CD45RA+ naive and CD45RA-negative memory subsets. CDR3 length: 14 amino acids. Germline V CDR1 and CDR2: MGHRA, YSYEKL. Method: immunoSEQ multiplex PCR; TCRdb's copy keeps in-frame clones and lacks some. Of about a million clones in the sample, more than 65% were seen once. Sequencing was done on a sample of memory CD4+ T cells sorted from blood. The subset here: CD45RA-negative fraction. This TCR was sampled from a man aged 18-30 years in good health. This chain links TRBV4-1 with TRBJ1-2, with TRBD1 matching 7 bases. In nucleotides, the CDR3 is TGCGCCAGCAGACAAGGGGGCGTAGGCTATGGCTACACCTTC. As protein: CASRQGGVGYGYTF.